This T cell receptor beta chain was captured by sequencing in a study of blood T cell repertoires in COVID-19. Across the whole study: All recovered Cohort 3 donors got two negative PCRs, got clearance, or saw symptom resolution. PBMCs, B-cell-depleted T cells, or T cells provided the cDNA or gDNA that made up the material.

Authors' methods: Reference gene primers were amplified, and this amplification served to estimate nucleated cell counts. TCRdb's copy holds only in-frame clones and misses some; the assay was immunoSEQ multiplex PCR. V and J calls and clone size follow that table, whereas D and trimming were derived from the DNA. Among some 200,000 clones listed, roughly nine tenths were seen once. The TCR sequence derives from a woman in her fifties or sixties in a cohort exposed to, infected with or recovered from COVID-19 (not recorded which). Sequenced input: PBMCs or T cells enriched from blood (not recorded which).

In nucleotides, the CDR3 is TGCGCCAGCAGCCAAGATCTACGGGTGATCACTGGAAACACCATATATTTT. This sequence encodes CASSQDLRVITGNTIYF. The chain employs TRBV4-3 and TRBJ1-3, with D unresolved. Trimming removed 0 bases from V and 2 bases from J, with 14 bases in between. CDR3 length: 17 amino acids. CDR1 and CDR2 (germline): LGHNA, YSLEER.